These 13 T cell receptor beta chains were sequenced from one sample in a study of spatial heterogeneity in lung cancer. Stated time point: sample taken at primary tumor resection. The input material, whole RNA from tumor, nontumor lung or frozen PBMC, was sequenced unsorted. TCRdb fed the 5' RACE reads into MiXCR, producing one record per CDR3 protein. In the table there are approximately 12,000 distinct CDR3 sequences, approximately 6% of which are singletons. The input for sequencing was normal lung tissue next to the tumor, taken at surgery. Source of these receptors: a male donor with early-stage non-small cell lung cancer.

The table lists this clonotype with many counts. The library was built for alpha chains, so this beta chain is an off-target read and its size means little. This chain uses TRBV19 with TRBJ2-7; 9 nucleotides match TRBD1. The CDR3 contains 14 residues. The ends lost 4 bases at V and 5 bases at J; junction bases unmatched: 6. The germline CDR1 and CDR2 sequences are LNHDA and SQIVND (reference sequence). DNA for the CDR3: TGTGCCAGTAGTACTTGGGACAGGGATCACGAGCAGTACTTC. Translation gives CASSTWDRDHEQYF.

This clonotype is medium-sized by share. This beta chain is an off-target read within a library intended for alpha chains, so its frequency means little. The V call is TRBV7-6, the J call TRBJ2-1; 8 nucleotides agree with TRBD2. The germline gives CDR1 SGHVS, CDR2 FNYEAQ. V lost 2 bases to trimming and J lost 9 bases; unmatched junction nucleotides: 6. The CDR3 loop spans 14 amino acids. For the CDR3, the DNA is TGTGCCAGCAGCTTAAAAGCGGGAGACCTTGAGCAGTTCTTC. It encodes CASSLKAGDLEQFF.

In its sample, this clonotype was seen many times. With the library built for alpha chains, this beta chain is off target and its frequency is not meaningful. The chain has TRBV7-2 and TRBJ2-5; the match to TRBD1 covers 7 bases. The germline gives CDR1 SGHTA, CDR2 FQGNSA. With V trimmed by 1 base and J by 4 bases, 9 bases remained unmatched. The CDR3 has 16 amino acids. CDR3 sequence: CASSLVAGGSLETQYF. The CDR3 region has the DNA TGTGCCAGCAGCTTAGTGGCAGGGGGTAGCTTAGAGACCCAGTACTTC.

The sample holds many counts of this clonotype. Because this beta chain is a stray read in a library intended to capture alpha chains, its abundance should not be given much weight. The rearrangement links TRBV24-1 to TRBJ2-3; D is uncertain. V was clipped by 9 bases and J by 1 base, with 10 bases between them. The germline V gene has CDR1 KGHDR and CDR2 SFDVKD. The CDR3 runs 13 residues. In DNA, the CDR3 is TGTGCCACCGGGGTGGCGGGCACAGATACGCAGTATTTT. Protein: CATGVAGTDTQYF.

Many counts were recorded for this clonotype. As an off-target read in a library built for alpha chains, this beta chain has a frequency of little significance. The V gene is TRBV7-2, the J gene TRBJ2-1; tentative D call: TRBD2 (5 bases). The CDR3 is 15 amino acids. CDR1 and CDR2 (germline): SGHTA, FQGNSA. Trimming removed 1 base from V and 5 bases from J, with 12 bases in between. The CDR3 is CASSLGPSRDNEQFF. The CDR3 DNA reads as TGTGCCAGCAGCTTAGGGCCCTCGAGGGACAATGAGCAGTTCTTC.

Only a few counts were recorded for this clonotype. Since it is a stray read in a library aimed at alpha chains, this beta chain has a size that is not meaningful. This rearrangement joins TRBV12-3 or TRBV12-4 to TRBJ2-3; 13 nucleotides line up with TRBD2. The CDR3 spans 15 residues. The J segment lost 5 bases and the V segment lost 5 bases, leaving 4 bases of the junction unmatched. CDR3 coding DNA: TGTGCCAGCAGTCCCCGACTAGCGGGAGGAGATACGCAGTATTTT. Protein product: CASSPRLAGGDTQYF.

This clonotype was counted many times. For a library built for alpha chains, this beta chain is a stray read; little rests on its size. The CDR3 DNA sequence: TGCAGCCTCACTGGGGCAGGGAGGGGTGAGCAGTTCTTC. Its protein product is CSLTGAGRGEQFF. The chain joins TRBV29-1 to TRBJ2-1; 7 positions agree with TRBD2. Germline V gene lookup returns CDR1 SQVTM and CDR2 ANQGSEA. J lost 9 bases, V lost 8 bases, and 13 bases had no gene match. The CDR3 is 13 amino acids.

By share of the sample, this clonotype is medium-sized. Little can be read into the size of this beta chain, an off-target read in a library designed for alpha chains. CDR3 nucleotide sequence: TGTGCCAGCAGTCAAAGCAACCAAGAGACCCAGTACTTC. Its protein product is CASSQSNQETQYF. V usage is TRBV2 and J usage is TRBJ2-5, with no clear D. V gave up 5 bases and J gave up 0 bases, with 7 bases separating them. Germline V lookup: CDR1 SNHLY, CDR2 FYNNEI. CDR3 length: 13 residues.

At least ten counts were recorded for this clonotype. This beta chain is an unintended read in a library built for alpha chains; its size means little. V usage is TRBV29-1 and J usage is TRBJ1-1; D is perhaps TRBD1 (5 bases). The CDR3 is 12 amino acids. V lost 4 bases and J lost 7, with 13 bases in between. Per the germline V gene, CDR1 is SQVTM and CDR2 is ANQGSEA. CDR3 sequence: CSVGQGGGEAFF. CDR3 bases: TGCAGCGTTGGGCAGGGTGGGGGTGAAGCTTTCTTT. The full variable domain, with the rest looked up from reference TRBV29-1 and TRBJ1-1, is SAVISQKPSRDICQRGTSLTIQCQVDSQVTMMFWYRQQPGQSLTLIATANQGSEATYESGFVIDKFPISRPNLTFSTLTVSNMSPEDSSIYLCSVGQGGGEAFFGQGTRLTVV.

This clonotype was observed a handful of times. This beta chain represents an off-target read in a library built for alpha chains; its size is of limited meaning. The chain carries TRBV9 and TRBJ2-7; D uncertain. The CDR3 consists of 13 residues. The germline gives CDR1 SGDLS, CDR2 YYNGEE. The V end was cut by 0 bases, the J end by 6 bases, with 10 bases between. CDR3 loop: CASSVGVSPEQYF. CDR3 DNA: TGTGCCAGCAGCGTAGGTGTGAGTCCCGAGCAGTACTTC. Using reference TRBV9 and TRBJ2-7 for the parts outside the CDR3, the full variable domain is DSGVTQTPKHLITATGQRVTLRCSPRSGDLSVYWYQQSLDQGLQFLIQYYNGEERAKGNILERFSAQQFPDLHSELNLSSLELGDSALYFCASSVGVSPEQYFGPGTRLTVT.

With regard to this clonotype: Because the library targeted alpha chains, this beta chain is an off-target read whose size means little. The CDR3 sequence is CASSAGINGYTF. CDR3 sequence (DNA): TGCGCCAGCAGCGCCGGGATTAATGGCTACACCTTC. This rearrangement joins TRBV5-1 to TRBJ1-2, with D unclear. The CDR3 contains 12 residues. CDR1 and CDR2 (germline): SGHRS, YFSETQ. The V gene lost 4 bases and the J gene lost 6 bases, with 10 bases spanning the gap.

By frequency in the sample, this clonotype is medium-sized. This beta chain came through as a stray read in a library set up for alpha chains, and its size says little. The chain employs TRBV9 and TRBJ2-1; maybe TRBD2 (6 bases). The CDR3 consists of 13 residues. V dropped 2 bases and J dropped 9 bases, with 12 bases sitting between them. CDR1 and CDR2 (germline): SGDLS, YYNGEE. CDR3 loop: CASSVGTPSEQFF. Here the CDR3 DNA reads TGTGCCAGCAGCGTCGGGACTCCAAGTGAGCAGTTCTTC.

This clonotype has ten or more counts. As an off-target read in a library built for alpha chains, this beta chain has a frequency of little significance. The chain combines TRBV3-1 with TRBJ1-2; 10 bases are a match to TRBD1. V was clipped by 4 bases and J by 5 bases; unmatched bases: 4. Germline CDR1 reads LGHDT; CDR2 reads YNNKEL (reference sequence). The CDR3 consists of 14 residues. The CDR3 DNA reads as TGTGCCAGCAGCCCTGGACAGGGGGGATATGGCTACACCTTC. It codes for CASSPGQGGYGYTF.